These 9 T cell receptor beta chains were sequenced from one sample in a study of response to subunit inactivated influenza vaccine. MiXCR was run by TCRdb on the RT-PCR reads, yielding one entry per CDR3 protein. The repertoire holds under 200,000 distinct CDR3 sequences, with 11% as singletons. The sample consisted of non-naive T cells sorted from PBMCs, taken 40 to 50 days after vaccination. These receptors were collected from a man aged 45-65 years who received an inactivated influenza vaccine.

This clonotype was observed many times. The chain combines TRBV10-3 with TRBJ2-3, with TRBD2 matching 10 bases. With 6 bases clipped from V and 5 bases from J, the junction kept 11 bases outside the gene matches. Per germline, CDR1 ENHRY and CDR2 SYGVKD. The CDR3 covers 16 residues. The CDR3 bases are TGTGCCATCAGCGGAGGGAGCGGGAGGGCCTTAGATACGCAGTATTTT. It encodes CAISGGSGRALDTQYF.

In its sample, this clonotype was seen a few times. The chain recombines TRBV7-8 with TRBJ2-7, with TRBD1 matching over 10 bases. Germline V CDR1 and CDR2: SGHVS, FQNEAQ. Germline trimming cut 4 bases from V and 4 bases from J; bases unmatched to any gene: 13. The CDR3 has 17 residues. CDR3 nucleotide sequence: TGTGCCAGCAGCTGGCACCGACAGGGGGCACGAGTATACGAGCAGTACTTC. Encoded protein: CASSWHRQGARVYEQYF.

The rearrangement uses TRBV28 and TRBJ1-2; TRBD1 agrees at 7 bases. Germline V gene data show CDR1 as MDHEN and CDR2 as SYDVKM. Trimming at V came to 6 bases and at J to 0 bases, leaving 4 bases not matched to a gene. This CDR3 spans 14 amino acids. CDR3 nucleotides: TGTGCCAGCAGCAGAGGGACAGCTAACTATGGCTACACCTTC. This gives the protein CASSRGTANYGYTF.

This clonotype showed up many times. The gene calls are TRBV7-9 and TRBJ2-6, with D uncertain. CDR1 is SEHNR and CDR2 is FQNEAQ in the germline V gene (reference sequence). V lost 4 bases to trimming and J lost 0 bases, with 10 bases between them. The CDR3 has 16 residues. The CDR3 loop reads CASSSGRSSGANVLTF. The CDR3, as DNA: TGTGCCAGCAGCTCTGGACGGAGCTCTGGGGCCAACGTCCTGACTTTC.

Many counts were recorded for this clonotype. This chain uses TRBV5-1 with TRBJ2-5; D is unclear. This CDR3 comprises 16 residues. V was shortened by 0 bases and J by 2 bases, with 14 bases between the two germline ends. Germline assignment: CDR1 SGHRS and CDR2 YFSETQ. The CDR3 DNA reads as TGCGCCAGCAGCTTGGCTCGGCTTGGGCGACAAGAGACCCAGTACTTC. This sequence encodes CASSLARLGRQETQYF.

This clonotype was seen ten or more times. This chain joins TRBV7-2 and TRBJ2-5; 10 bases map to TRBD2. J was trimmed by 0 bases and V by 1 base; bases with no gene match: 2. From germline, CDR1 is SGHTA and CDR2 FQGNSA. The CDR3 sequence is 16 residues long. CDR3 region: CASSLGLAGDQETQYF. The CDR3 bases are TGTGCCAGCAGCTTAGGGCTAGCGGGGGACCAAGAGACCCAGTACTTC.

This chain connects TRBV27 to TRBJ1-4; 10 bases match TRBD1. Looked up from germline, CDR1 is MNHEY and CDR2 is SMNVEV (reference sequence). V was pared by 5 bases and J by 7 bases, with 7 bases of the junction left unmatched. This CDR3 is 15 amino acids long. CDR3 nucleotide sequence: TGTGCCAGCAGTCCCCGACAGGGGGCTGGTGAAAAACTGTTTTTT. As protein: CASSPRQGAGEKLFF. The whole variable domain, filled in from reference TRBV27 and TRBJ1-4, reads EAQVTQNPRYLITVTGKKLTVTCSQNMNHEYMSWYRQDPGLGLRQIYYSMNVEVTDKGDVPEGYKVSRKEKRNFPLILESPSPNQTSLYFCASSPRQGAGEKLFFGSGTQLSVL.

This clonotype was recorded at least ten times. The chain has TRBV15 and TRBJ2-5; D remains unclear. The CDR3 is 14 residues long. Trimming took 0 bases from V and 3 from J, leaving 8 bases between them. Germline values: CDR1 LNHNV, CDR2 YYDKDF (reference sequence). Here the CDR3 DNA reads TGTGCCACCAGCAGAGAAAATGGAAAAGAGACCCAGTACTTC. Protein: CATSRENGKETQYF.

This clonotype was picked up many times. V and J are TRBV24-1 and TRBJ2-1; D not resolved. This CDR3 is 13 amino acids long. Germline lookup yields CDR1 KGHDR and CDR2 SFDVKD. The ends were cut back, 7 bases at V and 4 bases at J, with 10 bases in the middle. The CDR3 spells CATRKAGYNEQFF. The CDR3 nucleotides read TGTGCCACCAGGAAGGCAGGTTACAATGAGCAGTTCTTC.